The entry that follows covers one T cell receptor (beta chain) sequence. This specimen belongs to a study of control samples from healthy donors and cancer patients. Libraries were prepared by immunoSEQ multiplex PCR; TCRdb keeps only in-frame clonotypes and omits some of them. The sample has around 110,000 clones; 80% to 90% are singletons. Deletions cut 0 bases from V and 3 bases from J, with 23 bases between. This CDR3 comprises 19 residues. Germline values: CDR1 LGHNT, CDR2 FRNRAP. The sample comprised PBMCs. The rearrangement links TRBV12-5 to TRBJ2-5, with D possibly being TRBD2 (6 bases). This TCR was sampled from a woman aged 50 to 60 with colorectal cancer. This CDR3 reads CASGLVRNGGTWLEETQYF. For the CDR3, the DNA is TGTGCTAGTGGTTTGGTAAGAAACGGCGGGACGTGGTTAGAAGAGACCCAGTACTTC.